This T cell receptor beta chain was obtained from a study of T cell responses to AZD1222 COVID-19 vaccine. Study-wide findings and caveats: Recipients of two AZD1222 doses showed rising Spike-specific TCR breadth and depth.

Worth noting for this clone: The antigen is not known.

The ends were cut back, 4 bases at V and 2 bases at J, with 12 bases in the middle. CDR3 length: 14 residues. Germline V gene sequence: CDR1 MNHEY, CDR2 SVGAGI. TCRdb's table, derived via immunoSEQ multiplex PCR, lists solely in-frame clones and lacks some. Among 150,000 to 200,000 clones listed, approximately 92% were seen once. Material: peripheral blood, obtained on day 0 of AZD1222 vaccination. The gene calls are TRBV6-5 and TRBJ2-7, with no clear D. This clonotype was sampled from an adult in good health. As DNA, the CDR3 is TGTGCCAGCAGTTCCAAACCTGACACCTACGAGCAGTACGTC. This gives the protein CASSSKPDTYEQYV.